This TCR beta chain is drawn from a study of regulatory T cells in long-lasting Graves disease. Time point given: newly diagnosed GD, antithyroid drugs for less than 3 months. PBMC RNA served as the TCR library source. One endocrinology department in Xi'an, China, was where patients came from. CDR3-region Arm-PCR and iRepertoire HTBI primers produced the TCR beta libraries. TCRdb re-derived calls from the multiplex PCR reads in MiXCR, one entry per CDR3 protein. Of under 800,000 distinct CDR3 sequences listed, around 17% were seen once; the top ten hold 18%. The table lists this clonotype with a few counts. Its antigen is as yet unknown. Study-level points and caveats: Repertoires from persistent disease leaned toward TRBV28, TRBJ1-2 and TRBJ2-5.

Germline values: CDR1 MDHEN, CDR2 SYDVKM. This CDR3 contains 17 residues. With 3 bases clipped from V and 1 base from J, the junction kept 9 bases outside the gene matches. The same data also contributed to another study, on T cells in Graves' hyperthyroidism and ophthalmopathy. That report notes: When the TCR CDR3 underwent first-round RT-PCR, the HTBI primer set was used.

J is TRBJ1-2 and V is TRBV28; TRBD1 matches at 9 bases. The sequence was obtained from a woman in her twenties or thirties with Graves disease. Specimen: peripheral blood mononuclear cells (PBMCs), collected at new diagnosis, from a patient treated with antithyroid drugs. CDR3 in amino acids: CASSFGTGTYLNYGYTF. The CDR3 nucleotides read TGTGCCAGCAGTTTCGGGACAGGGACCTACCTTAACTATGGCTACACCTTC.